Listed here is a single T cell receptor beta chain. Its antigen is still unknown. The sample comes from a study of T cells expressing NK-cell markers. Study context: Seven HCMV-seropositive donors and one seronegative donor made up the eight sequenced donors. Study results and limitations: The study found these clonotypes also leading the CD3+CD56-NKG2C+ fraction in a few donors.

Germline V gene data show CDR1 as DFQATT and CDR2 as SNEGSKA (reference sequence). CDR3 length equals 15 residues. TCR beta cDNA was made by 5'RACE template switching with UMIs. TCRdb reprocessed the 5' RACE reads; each CDR3 protein has one entry and no DNA is given. Reported are some 140,000 distinct CDR3 sequences; the ten largest clones contain around 37%. The specimen was blood T cells: a sorted CD56 or NKG2C T cell subset, CD4+ or CD8+ T cells, or bulk PBMC T cells (not recorded which). The chain uses TRBV20-1 and TRBJ1-3. The receptor comes from a woman in her forties or fifties in good health. This CDR3 is CSARDTASSGNTIYF.